This T cell receptor beta chain came from a study of cytomegalovirus exposure and HLA in healthy donors (dated by TCRdb to about 2017). Regarding the research as a whole: An earlier analysis of 587 of the donors reported over 250 Gb of sequence data and 95 million to 130 million unique TCR beta sequences obtained from approximately 180 million T cells. Roughly 300 gigabases of sequencing data and roughly 80 million unique TCR sequences made up an early release that covered 500 to 650 HLA-typed donors. Of the roughly 400 genotyped donors, approximately 83% fell in the genetic ancestry cluster associated with self-reported Caucasian donors. The study was designed to test whether signatures of past pathogen exposure could be identified by cataloging public T cell receptors. The study used immunosequencing to profile the T cell repertoires of around 600 subjects and linked those repertoires to cytomegalovirus serostatus. A separate validation cohort of approximately 120 different subjects was used in addition to the roughly 640-subject first cohort. To predict cytomegalovirus infection status, the study brought together high-throughput TCR immunosequencing, statistical association of individual TCRs with disease status, and machine learning. To study patterns of TCR occurrence, a later analysis re-analyzed previously published TCR beta repertoires from several hundred donors and added high-resolution HLA genotyping. Rather than using new phenotypic data, the later analysis identified candidate immune exposures from TCR beta sequences and from how often those sequences occurred across donors. An earlier analysis of about 600 of the donors used high-throughput TCR beta sequencing to judge whether each TCR beta V gene segment behaved as functional or pseudogenic. Donor age, sex, ethnicity and CMV serostatus were compiled together with the repertoire data. In a later genetic analysis, genome-wide SNP genotypes for about 60% of the 666 donors were used, and that subset was treated as a discovery cohort. Every repertoire in the discovery cohort had been generated on one and the same sequencing platform. Class I and class II HLA loci were covered by the typing at four-digit resolution. Typing coverage varied by locus: about 620-630 donors for A, B, C, DRB1 and DQB1; 500 to 550 for DQA1; approximately 610 for DPA1; approximately 450 for DPB1. Several DR-DQ haplotypes were handled as single units for association and clustering because linkage in the cohort was strong. On average, 235,054 unique TCR beta nucleotide sequences were sequenced per donor among fewer than 500 genotyped donors of the cohort, with about 19% of those sequences being non-productive. General findings and caveats noted by the study authors: In both the original and validation cohorts, the classifier was reported to diagnose cytomegalovirus status with high specificity and sensitivity. Linkage disequilibrium might explain the correlated functional status among segregating V segments, but an unknown experimental factor could not be excluded. Most CMV-associated TCR beta chains appeared to be HLA-restricted in a later analysis, and the HLA associations seemed to be driven largely by CMV exposure. According to a later analysis, parvovirus B19, influenza, CMV and Epstein-Barr virus appeared linked to several top co-occurrence clusters. A later analysis found that TCR association rates varied across HLA loci, with DRB1 alleles showing the most associated TCRs and HLA-C alleles the fewest. This cohort had only TCR beta chains sequenced, and the lack of alpha or paired-chain data limited which features could be detected. Broadly in line with IMGT annotations, most TCR beta V segments showed up in productive rearrangements about 87% or about 30% of the time in an earlier analysis of some 590 of the donors. It was suggested by the authors that the approach could potentially be generalized to other disease states and immunological phenotypes. V-gene and J-gene trimming of TCR beta chains was associated with a missense DCLRE1C variant in a later genetic analysis, and the association was replicated in an independent cohort. Three of the identified cytomegalovirus-associated TCR beta chains were confirmed in vitro to be specific for cytomegalovirus antigens. A later genetic analysis reported fewer N-insertions in productive TCRs among donors in an Asian-associated ancestry cluster than the approximately 700-donor mean. Compared with equally common non-associated chains, HLA-associated TCR beta chains in a later analysis were more clonally expanded and had lower generation probabilities. The only immune exposure information available for the cohort was CMV serostatus. When HLA alleles, especially DR and DQ, strongly co-occurred, TCR associations were difficult to assign to individual alleles. A cluster of highly shared sequence variants was judged likely to represent a technical artifact of the sequencing pipeline. Some IMGT-functional V segments, including TRBV6-2 and TRBV6-3, could not be told apart with the 87-base-pair reads, so those segments were excluded. A further reported finding was that TCR beta sequences accurately predicted the HLA-A and HLA-B alleles for most subjects in the first cohort. Because some donors lacked HLA typing at each locus, the association tests relied only on the typed subset. Because counts were too low, approximately 18 rarely observed V segments, including chromosome 9 orphons, were excluded from the earlier analysis of under 650 of the donors. Most TCR sequences were observed very rarely across donors, whereas some public TCRs were present in many individuals. At a false discovery rate of 0.05, a later analysis linked 15,000 to 20,000 TCR beta sequences to specific HLA alleles. In the study, 150 to 200 TCR beta chains were listed as associated with cytomegalovirus. Roughly uniform sequencing depth across donors was assumed in presence/absence analyses, although this assumption may not hold.

The cohort comprised fewer than 750 healthy bone marrow donors. At the time of sampling, every cohort member was nominally healthy, though immune exposures that went unrecorded were likely present. The donor was CMV seronegative and was included in the group of about 400 seronegative cohort members. A peripheral blood sample was collected from each donor, and TCR beta sequencing was performed on peripheral blood mononuclear cells. Genomic DNA extraction from the blood cell samples was performed with the Qiagen DNeasy Blood Extraction Kit. The library was prepared using the immunoSEQ multiplex PCR assay. A mixture of 60 forward primers for TCR Vbeta segments and 13 reverse primers for TCR Jbeta segments was used in the multiplex PCR. A multiplex PCR assay on genomic DNA amplified the CDR3 region of rearranged TCR beta genes. The Illumina HiSeq System was used to sequence the amplified TCR beta libraries as 87-base-pair reads. The source study handled its data this way. Across the roughly 670 repertoires, a later analysis counted approximately 75 million unique TCR beta chains, some 11 million of which were shared by at least two donors. A nearest-neighbor algorithm error-corrected the raw reads and collapsed the reads into unique sequences, merging closely related sequences to remove PCR and sequencing errors. V, D and J gene segments were assigned by aligning CDR3 sequences to IMGT reference sequences. For a sequence to be retained, a match of at least six nucleotides was required to both a V gene segment and a J gene segment. A rearrangement counted as productive if the CDR3 had no stop codons and remained in frame with V and J, and every other rearrangement counted as non-productive. CDR3 was defined according to IMGT convention as the region running from the second conserved V-encoded cysteine to the conserved J-encoded phenylalanine. The earlier analysis of about 620 of the donors excluded sequences that lacked an unambiguous match to a single V gene segment. In an earlier analysis of a few hundred of the donors, V segments were called functional above 56.7% productive rearrangements and were called segregating when the between-donor standard deviation exceeded 5%. A statistical classification framework was developed to diagnose cytomegalovirus status using the catalog of TCR beta chain sequences. In a later analysis, V and J genes were assigned by comparing TCR nucleotide sequences against IMGT/GENE-DB human TR gene sequences. A later analysis assigned CDR3 sequences and most-parsimonious VDJ recombination scenarios with the TCRdist pipeline. In a later analysis, every TCR beta chain was defined by the combination of its CDR3 amino acid sequence and its V-gene family, and reads without a unique V-gene family were dropped. To address suspected cross-contamination and a sequencing artifact, a later analysis removed a few hundred highly shared, low-generation-probability nucleotide sequences. A later analysis calculated a clonal expansion index for each public chain from normalized within-repertoire ranks of inferred template counts. Generation probabilities in a later analysis came from a VDJ recombination model fitted to out-of-frame rearrangements, and those results were checked against IGoR. In a later analysis, hypergeometric tests were used to score TCR-TCR, TCR-HLA and TCR-CMV co-occurrence, with a repertoire-size bias correction applied to TCR pairs. In a later analysis, false discovery rates were estimated by permuting HLA or CMV assignments 20 times. A later analysis grouped co-occurring TCRs with DBSCAN, adding TCRdist sequence similarity when clustering within HLA-allele-positive subsets. For co-occurrence clustering, repertoires with fewer than 30,000 or more than 120,000 public chains were excluded, along with five repertoires with anomalous nucleotide sharing. TCRdb took this table from immuneACCESS and kept in-frame rearrangements with V and J called. Such tables lack part of the clones; where checked against another copy, unresolved V genes explain under half of the gap, and the rest is unexplained. That table furnishes V, J and clone size, whereas the DNA furnished D and trimming. The sample table records approximately 200,000 clones. Less than 0.85% of the sample goes to the ten largest clones.

As to this clone: Its recognized antigen is unknown.

Between the V and J ends, shortened by 6 bases and 2 bases respectively, the junction contains 11 bases. Reading the germline V gene (reference sequence) gives CDR1 LNHDA and CDR2 SQIVND. Including cysteine and phenylalanine, the CDR3 has 15 amino acids. The sequence is cut down to CDR3 DNA, 45 bases in frame from base 1. This TCR was sampled from a boy younger than 18 in good health and CMV-seronegative. Recombination joined TRBV19 with TRBJ2-6; D gene: possibly TRBD2, on 6 matching bases. Sequencing was carried out using PBMCs. The DNA sequence reads TGTGCCAGTAGGGGGGGTGGAGCTGGGGCCAACGTCCTGACTTTC. The encoded protein is CASRGGGAGANVLTF.